This T cell receptor beta chain was obtained from a study of metastatic and nonmetastatic thyroid tumors (dated by TCRdb to 2020 to 2022). In the study overall: The researchers compared repertoires between peripheral blood samples and tumor or nodule tissue samples from patients with malignant or benign thyroid disease.

Turning to this clone: The antigen it binds to is not known. No per-base quality is available; no much larger clone lies one base away.

Including cysteine and phenylalanine, the CDR3 has 16 amino acids. Only the CDR3 DNA is retained, 48 bases long and in frame from the first base. The germline V gene (reference sequence) gives CDR1 as MNHEY and CDR2 as SMNVEV. The junction shows trimming of 4 bases on V and 2 bases on J, plus 18 bases between the germline ends. Before undergoing thyroid surgery, none of the patients had been given any kind of treatment. The study retrospectively analysed patient clinical samples collected from about 2012 to 2018 using T-cell receptor beta sequencing. Study-level results and caveats: In both blood and tumor samples, malignant tumors were reported to have significantly higher TCR beta diversity than benign nodules.

Library preparation used PCR. The sequencing machine was an Illumina HiSeq 4000. High-throughput sequencing was used to profile the TCR beta-chain CDR3 region of each patient. Turning to the authors' computational methods: Drawing on CDR3 differences between clinicopathological groups, the researchers built a classifier meant to tell apart patients with distant-metastatic papillary thyroid cancer. Repertoire diversity was assessed with the Shannon index, and tumor-blood repertoire similarity with the Morisita-Horn index. TCRdb reprocessing: public reads trimmed at Q25 with fastp, clones called with MiXCR, in-frame beta chains kept. These V and J calls originate from TCRdb's pipeline instead of the authors' own analysis. This sample holds about 8,400 clones; 30% to 40% were observed only once. Of the sample, around 19% falls within the top ten clones.

The chain is encoded by TRBV27 joined to TRBJ2-7; the D gene is perhaps TRBD2, from 5 matching bases. The sequence derives from a female donor with papillary thyroid cancer or a benign thyroid nodule (not recorded which). Some clones in this sample may be carry-over from other donors' samples. Sequencing was carried out using tumor tissue. At the DNA level, the sequence is TGTGCCAGCAGTTCTCAGATTGAGGGAAACCCCTACGAGCAGTACTTC. This codes for CASSSQIEGNPYEQYF.